This T cell receptor beta chain was captured in a study of blood T cell repertoires in COVID-19 (dated by TCRdb to 2018 to 2021). Turning to the overall study: Samples covering the acute and convalescent phases of COVID-19 were provided by collaborators in the United States, Italy and Spain. Samples were obtained from the ongoing ImmuneRACE study (first 160 participants) and from 1,254 subjects provided by 6 global collaborators. The repertoires were made available in a free public database intended to serve as a resource for research on the immune response to SARS-CoV-2. Sample metadata almost always included a de-identified subject ID, COVID-19 status, age in years and sex. Where HLA class I and class II types were available, the types were taken from metadata supplied by the sample provider, not from assay-based typing. The prospective study material was composed of cDNA or gDNA derived from T cells, B-cell-depleted T cells, or PBMCs. The dataset comprised deeply sampled blood TCRbeta repertoires from subjects exposed to, actively infected with, or recovered from COVID-19.

On the study overall, not on this receptor specifically: Clinical and demographic metadata were provided uncurated, with the amount varying by source and participant.

TCRbeta CDR3 regions were amplified from genomic DNA by means of the immunoSEQ Assay, a bias-controlled multiplex PCR. In the source study's methods: The number of nucleated cells in each sample was estimated by amplification of reference gene primers within the assay. To quantify the absolute abundance of each unique TCRbeta CDR3 rearrangement, sequence reads were collapsed and filtered. For each sample, productive Simpson clonality was calculated as the square root of Simpson's diversity index across productive rearrangements. TCRdb carries this immuneACCESS record with in-frame sequences only. Its versions omit some clonotypes, under half of them owing to an unresolved V gene in the studies checked, with the rest unexplained. V, J and clone size are taken as reported in that table, and D and trimming were inferred from the DNA itself. The sample records 35,000 to 55,000 clones, 89% of which are singletons. The ten largest make up 15% to 17% of the sample.

From a lookup of the germline V gene, CDR1 and CDR2 are LGHNA and YNFKEQ. V loses 2 bases at its end and J loses 1 base; junction bases beyond the gene matches: 4. Its CDR3 holds 15 amino acids, cysteine through phenylalanine. Solely the CDR3 DNA is kept, with 45 bases framed from the first base. On this clone: Its antigen remains undetermined. Base qualities were left out, and no much larger clone turns up one base away.

Collaborating institutions collected whole blood in K2EDTA tubes following their own protocols. Collaborator samples were shipped for TCRbeta analysis as frozen whole blood, isolated PBMCs, or DNA extracted from either sample type. This clonotype was sampled from a man in his 70s with active COVID-19. The rearranged chain carries TRBV4-2 and TRBJ1-1; 7 bases in the junction line up with TRBD1. Sequencing used peripheral blood. The CDR3 in this case is CASSQKGAPNTEAFF. In nucleotide form, the sequence is TGTGCCAGCAGCCAAAAGGGGGCCCCGAACACTGAAGCTTTCTTT.